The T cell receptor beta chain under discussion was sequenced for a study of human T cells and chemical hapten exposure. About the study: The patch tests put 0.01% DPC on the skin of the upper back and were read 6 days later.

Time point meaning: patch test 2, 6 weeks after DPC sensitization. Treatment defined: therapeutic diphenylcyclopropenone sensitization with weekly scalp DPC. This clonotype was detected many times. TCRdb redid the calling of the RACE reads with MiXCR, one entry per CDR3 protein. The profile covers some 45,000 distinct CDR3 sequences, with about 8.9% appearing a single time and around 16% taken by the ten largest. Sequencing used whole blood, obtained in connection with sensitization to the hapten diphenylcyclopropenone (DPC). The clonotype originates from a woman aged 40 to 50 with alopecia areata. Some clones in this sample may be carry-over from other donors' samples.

CDR3 protein: CSAQPRGGYGYTF. For the CDR3, the DNA is TGCAGCGCTCAACCCAGGGGGGGTTATGGCTACACCTTC. J is TRBJ1-2 and V is TRBV29-1; 7 bases line up with TRBD1. CDR1 is SQVTM, CDR2 ANQGSEA, per germline. The V segment lost 7 bases and the J segment 5 bases; nucleotides outside the gene matches: 10. The CDR3 is 13 residues long.